This TCR beta chain was identified in a study of cytomegalovirus exposure and HLA in healthy donors. The PCR contained 60 Vbeta and 13 Jbeta primers. Here immunoSEQ multiplex PCR was the method, and the copy in TCRdb shows in-frame clones only, minus some. The table has 120,000 to 150,000 clones, roughly 79% seen once; the top ten hold about 1.7%. Germline assignment: CDR1 SGHNT and CDR2 YENEEA. Trimming cost V 4 bases and J 5 bases; bases outside gene matches: 8. The CDR3 contains 14 residues. This clonotype was obtained from a woman between 25 and 40 years old in good health and CMV-seronegative. The source material was PBMCs. The chain employs TRBV11-3 and TRBJ2-7; 7 bases are shared with TRBD1. CDR3 loop: CASSSRDSLHEQYF. The CDR3 DNA reads as TGTGCCAGCAGCTCCCGGGACAGTCTCCACGAGCAGTACTTC.